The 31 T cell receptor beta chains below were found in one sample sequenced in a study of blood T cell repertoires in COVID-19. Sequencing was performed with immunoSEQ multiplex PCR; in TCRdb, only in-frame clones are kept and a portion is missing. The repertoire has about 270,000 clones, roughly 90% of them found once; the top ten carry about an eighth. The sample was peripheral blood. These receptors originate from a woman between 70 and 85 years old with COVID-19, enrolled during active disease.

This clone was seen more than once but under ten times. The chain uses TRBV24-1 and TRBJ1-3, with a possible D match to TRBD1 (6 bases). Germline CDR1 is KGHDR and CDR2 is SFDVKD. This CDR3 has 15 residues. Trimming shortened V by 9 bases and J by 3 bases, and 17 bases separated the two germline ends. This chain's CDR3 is CATGFGGPGGNTIYF. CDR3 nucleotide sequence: TGTGCCACCGGGTTTGGGGGCCCGGGTGGAAACACCATATATTTT.

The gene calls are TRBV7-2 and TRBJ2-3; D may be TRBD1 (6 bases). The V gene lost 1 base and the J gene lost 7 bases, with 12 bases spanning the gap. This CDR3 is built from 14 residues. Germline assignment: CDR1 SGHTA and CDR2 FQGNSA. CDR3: CASSLGEGGYTQYF. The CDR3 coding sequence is TGTGCCAGCAGCTTAGGAGAAGGGGGATATACGCAGTATTTT.

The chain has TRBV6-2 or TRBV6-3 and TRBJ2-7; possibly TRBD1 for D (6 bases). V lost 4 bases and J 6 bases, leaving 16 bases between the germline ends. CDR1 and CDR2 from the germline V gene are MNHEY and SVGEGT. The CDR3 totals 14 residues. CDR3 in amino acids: CASSSPTTGLEQYF. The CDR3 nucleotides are TGTGCCAGCAGTTCCCCTACCACAGGGCTCGAGCAGTACTTC.

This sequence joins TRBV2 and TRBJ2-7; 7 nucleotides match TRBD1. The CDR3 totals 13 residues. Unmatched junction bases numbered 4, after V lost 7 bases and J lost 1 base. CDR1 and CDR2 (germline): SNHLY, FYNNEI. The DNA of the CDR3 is TGTGCCAGCACCCGACAGGGTTCCTACGAGCAGTACTTC. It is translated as CASTRQGSYEQYF.

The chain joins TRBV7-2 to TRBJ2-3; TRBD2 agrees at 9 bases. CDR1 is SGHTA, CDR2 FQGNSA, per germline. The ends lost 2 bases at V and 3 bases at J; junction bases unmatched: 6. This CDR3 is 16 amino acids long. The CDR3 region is CASSLSRGGGTDTQYF. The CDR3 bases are TGTGCCAGCAGCTTAAGCCGCGGGGGGGGGACAGATACGCAGTATTTT.

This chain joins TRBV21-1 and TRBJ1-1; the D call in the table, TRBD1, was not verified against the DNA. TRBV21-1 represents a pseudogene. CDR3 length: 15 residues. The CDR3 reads CASNLTLQGGTEAFF. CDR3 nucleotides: TGTGCCAGCAACTTAACTTTACAGGGGGGCACTGAAGCTTTCTTT.

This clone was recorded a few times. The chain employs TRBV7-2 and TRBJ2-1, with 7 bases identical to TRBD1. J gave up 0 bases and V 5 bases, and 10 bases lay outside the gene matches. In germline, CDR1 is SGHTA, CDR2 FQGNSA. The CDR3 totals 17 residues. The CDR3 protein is CASSPVPGQPSYNEQFF. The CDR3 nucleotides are TGTGCCAGCAGCCCGGTACCGGGACAGCCCTCCTACAATGAGCAGTTCTTC.

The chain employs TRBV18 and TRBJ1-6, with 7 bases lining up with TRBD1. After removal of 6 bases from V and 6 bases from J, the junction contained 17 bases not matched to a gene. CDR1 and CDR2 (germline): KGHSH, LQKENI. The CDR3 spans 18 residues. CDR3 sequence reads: CASSLSTTGVGGNSPLHF. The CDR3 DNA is TGTGCCAGCTCGCTAAGTACCACAGGGGTGGGGGGTAATTCACCCCTCCACTTT.

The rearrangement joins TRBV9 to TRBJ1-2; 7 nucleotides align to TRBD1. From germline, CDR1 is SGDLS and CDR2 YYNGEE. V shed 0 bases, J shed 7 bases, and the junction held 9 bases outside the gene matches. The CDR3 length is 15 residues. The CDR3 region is CASSVDPKGAVGYTF. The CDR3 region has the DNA TGTGCCAGCAGCGTAGATCCGAAGGGGGCGGTTGGCTACACCTTC. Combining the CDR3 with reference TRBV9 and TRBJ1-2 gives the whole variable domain DSGVTQTPKHLITATGQRVTLRCSPRSGDLSVYWYQQSLDQGLQFLIQYYNGEERAKGNILERFSAQQFPDLHSELNLSSLELGDSALYFCASSVDPKGAVGYTFGSGTRLTVV.

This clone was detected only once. CDR3 bases: TGCGCCAGCACCGACCGCAGGGGGCTCCAAGAGACCCAGTACTTC. It codes for CASTDRRGLQETQYF. The chain carries TRBV5-1 and TRBJ2-5, with 8 bases aligning to TRBD1. The CDR3 has 15 amino acids. After removal of 6 bases from V and 1 base from J, the junction contained 8 bases not matched to a gene. In germline, CDR1 is SGHRS, CDR2 YFSETQ. The variable domain in full, with the rest retrieved from reference TRBV5-1 and TRBJ2-5, is KAGVTQTPRYLIKTRGQQVTLSCSPISGHRSVSWYQQTPGQGLQFLFEYFSETQRNKGNFPGRFSGRQFSNSRSEMNVSTLELGDSALYLCASTDRRGLQETQYFGPGTRLLVL.

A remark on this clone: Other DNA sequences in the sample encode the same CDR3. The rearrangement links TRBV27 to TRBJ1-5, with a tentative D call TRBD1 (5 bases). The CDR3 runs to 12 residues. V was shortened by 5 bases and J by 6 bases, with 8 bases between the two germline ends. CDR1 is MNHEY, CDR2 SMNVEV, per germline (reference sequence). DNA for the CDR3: TGTGCCAGCAGTCGCGGGGGTCAGCCCCAGCATTTT. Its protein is CASSRGGQPQHF.

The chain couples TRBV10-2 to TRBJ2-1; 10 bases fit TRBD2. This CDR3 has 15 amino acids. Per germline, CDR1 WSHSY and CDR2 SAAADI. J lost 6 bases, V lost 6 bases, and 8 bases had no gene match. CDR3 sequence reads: CASRTSSGGINEQFF. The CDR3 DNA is TGCGCCAGCAGAACTTCTAGCGGGGGAATCAATGAGCAGTTCTTC.

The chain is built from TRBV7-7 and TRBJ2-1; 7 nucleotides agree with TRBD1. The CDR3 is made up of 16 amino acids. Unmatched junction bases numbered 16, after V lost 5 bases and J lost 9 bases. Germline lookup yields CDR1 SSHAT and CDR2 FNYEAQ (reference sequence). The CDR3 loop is CASSLRPGQSDGEQFF. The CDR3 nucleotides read TGTGCCAGCAGCCTCCGACCGGGACAGTCCGATGGTGAGCAGTTCTTC.

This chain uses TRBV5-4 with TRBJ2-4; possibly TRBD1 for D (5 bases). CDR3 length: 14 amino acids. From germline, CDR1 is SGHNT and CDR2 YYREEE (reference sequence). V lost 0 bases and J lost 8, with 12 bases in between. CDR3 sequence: CASSLGSGLDIQYF. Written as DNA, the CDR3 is TGTGCCAGCAGCTTGGGTTCAGGGTTGGACATTCAGTACTTC.

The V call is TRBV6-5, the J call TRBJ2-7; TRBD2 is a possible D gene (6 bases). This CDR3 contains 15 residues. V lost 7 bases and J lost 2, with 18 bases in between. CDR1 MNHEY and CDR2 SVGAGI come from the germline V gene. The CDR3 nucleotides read TGTGCCAGCACCCCCACCGGGACGGGGGCCTACGAGCAGTACTTC. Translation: CASTPTGTGAYEQYF.

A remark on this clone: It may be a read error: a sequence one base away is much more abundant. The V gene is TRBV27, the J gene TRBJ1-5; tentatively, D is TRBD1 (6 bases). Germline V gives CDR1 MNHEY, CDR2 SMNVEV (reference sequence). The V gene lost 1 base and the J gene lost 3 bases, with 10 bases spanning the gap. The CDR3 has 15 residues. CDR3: CASSLFGQYNQPQHF. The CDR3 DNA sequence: TGTGCCAGCAGTTTATTCGGACAGTACAATCAGCCCCAGCATTTT.

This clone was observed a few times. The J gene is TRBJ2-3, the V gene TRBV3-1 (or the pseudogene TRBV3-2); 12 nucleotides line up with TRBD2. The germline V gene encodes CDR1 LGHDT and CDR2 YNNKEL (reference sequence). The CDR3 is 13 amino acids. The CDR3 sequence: CLKRLAGADTQYF. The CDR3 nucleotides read TGTCTAAAAAGACTAGCGGGGGCAGATACGCAGTATTTT.

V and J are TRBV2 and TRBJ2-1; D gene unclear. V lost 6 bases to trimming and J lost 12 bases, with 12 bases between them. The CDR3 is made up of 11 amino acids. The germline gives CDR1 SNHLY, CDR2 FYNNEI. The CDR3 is CASSELVVQFF. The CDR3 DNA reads TGTGCCAGCAGCGAGTTAGTGGTGCAGTTCTTC.

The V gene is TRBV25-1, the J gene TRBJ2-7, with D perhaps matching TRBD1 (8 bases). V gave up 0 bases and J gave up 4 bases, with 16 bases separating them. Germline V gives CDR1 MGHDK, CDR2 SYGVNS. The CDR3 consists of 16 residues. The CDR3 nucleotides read TGTGCCAGCAGTGAATATATTACAGGGGGAGGGTACGAGCAGTACTTC. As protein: CASSEYITGGGYEQYF.

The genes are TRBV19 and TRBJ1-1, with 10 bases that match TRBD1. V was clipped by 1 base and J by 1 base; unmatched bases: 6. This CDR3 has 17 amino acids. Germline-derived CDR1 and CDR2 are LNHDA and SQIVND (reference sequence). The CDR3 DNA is TGTGCCAGTAGTATAGTCCCGGGACAGGGGTCGAACACTGAAGCTTTCTTT. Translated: CASSIVPGQGSNTEAFF.

The CDR3 coding sequence is TGCGCCAGCAGCCAAAGTACTACAGATACGCAGTATTTT. As protein: CASSQSTTDTQYF. The gene calls are TRBV4-1 and TRBJ2-3; D is ambiguous. The germline V gene has CDR1 MGHRA and CDR2 YSYEKL. The V end was cut by 2 bases, the J end by 3 bases, with 6 bases between. The CDR3 is made up of 13 amino acids.

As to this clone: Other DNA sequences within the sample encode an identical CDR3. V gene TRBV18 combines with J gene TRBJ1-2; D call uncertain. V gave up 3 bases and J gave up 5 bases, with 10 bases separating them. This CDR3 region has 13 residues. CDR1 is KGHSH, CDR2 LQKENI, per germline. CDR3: CASSPEQIYGYTF. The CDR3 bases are TGTGCCAGCTCACCGGAGCAGATATATGGCTACACCTTC.

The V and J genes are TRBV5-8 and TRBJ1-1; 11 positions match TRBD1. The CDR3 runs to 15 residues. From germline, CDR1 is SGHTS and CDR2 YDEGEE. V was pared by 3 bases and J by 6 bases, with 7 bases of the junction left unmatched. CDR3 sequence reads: CASSSWTGGLAEAFF. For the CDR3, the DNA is TGTGCCAGCAGCTCCTGGACAGGGGGCCTCGCTGAAGCTTTCTTT. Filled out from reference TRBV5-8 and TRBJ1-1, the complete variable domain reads EAGVTQSPTHLIKTRGQQATLRCSPISGHTSVYWYQQALGLGLQFLLWYDEGEERNRGNFPPRFSGRQFPNYSSELNVNALELEDSALYLCASSSWTGGLAEAFFGQGTRLTVV.

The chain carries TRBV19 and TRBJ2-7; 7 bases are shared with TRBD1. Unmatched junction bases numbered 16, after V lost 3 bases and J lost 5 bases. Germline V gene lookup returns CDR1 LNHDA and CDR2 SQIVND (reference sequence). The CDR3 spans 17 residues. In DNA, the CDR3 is TGTGCCAGTAGTATTACGACAGGGACGCCCGGTAGTCACGAGCAGTACTTC. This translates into CASSITTGTPGSHEQYF. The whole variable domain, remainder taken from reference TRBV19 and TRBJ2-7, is DGGITQSPKYLFRKEGQNVTLSCEQNLNHDAMYWYRQDPGQGLRLIYYSQIVNDFQKGDIAEGYSVSREKKESFPLTVTSAQKNPTAFYLCASSITTGTPGSHEQYFGPGTRLTVT.

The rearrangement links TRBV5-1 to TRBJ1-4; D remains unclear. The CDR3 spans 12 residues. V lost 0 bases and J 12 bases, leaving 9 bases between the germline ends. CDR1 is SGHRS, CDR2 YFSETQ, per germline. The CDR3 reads CASSLDQSQLFF. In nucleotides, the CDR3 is TGCGCCAGCAGCTTGGACCAGTCTCAACTGTTTTTT.

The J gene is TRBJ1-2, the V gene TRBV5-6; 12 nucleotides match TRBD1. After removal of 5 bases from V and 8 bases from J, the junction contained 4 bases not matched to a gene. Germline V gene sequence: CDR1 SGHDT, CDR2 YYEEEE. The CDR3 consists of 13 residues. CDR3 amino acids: CASSPGTGGGYTF. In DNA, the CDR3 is TGTGCCAGCAGTCCCGGGACAGGGGGCGGCTACACCTTC.

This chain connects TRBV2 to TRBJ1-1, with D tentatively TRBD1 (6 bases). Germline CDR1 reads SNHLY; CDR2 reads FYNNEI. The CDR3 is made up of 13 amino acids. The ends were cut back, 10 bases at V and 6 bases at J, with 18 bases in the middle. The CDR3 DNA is TGTGCCACCCAGTCAGGGACACTCGCTGAAGCTTTCTTT. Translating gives CATQSGTLAEAFF.

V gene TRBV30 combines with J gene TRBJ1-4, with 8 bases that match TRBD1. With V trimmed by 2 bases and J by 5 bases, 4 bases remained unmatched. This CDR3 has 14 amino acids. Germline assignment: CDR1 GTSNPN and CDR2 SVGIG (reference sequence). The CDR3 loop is CAWSSGGLNEKLFF. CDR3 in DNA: TGTGCCTGGAGTTCAGGGGGCCTCAATGAAAAACTGTTTTTT.

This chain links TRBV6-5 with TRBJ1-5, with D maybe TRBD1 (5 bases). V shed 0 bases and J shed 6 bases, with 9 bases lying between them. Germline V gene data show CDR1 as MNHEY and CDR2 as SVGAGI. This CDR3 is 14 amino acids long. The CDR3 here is CASSYSAGLQPQHF. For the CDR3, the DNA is TGTGCCAGCAGTTACTCCGCAGGGCTTCAGCCCCAGCATTTT.

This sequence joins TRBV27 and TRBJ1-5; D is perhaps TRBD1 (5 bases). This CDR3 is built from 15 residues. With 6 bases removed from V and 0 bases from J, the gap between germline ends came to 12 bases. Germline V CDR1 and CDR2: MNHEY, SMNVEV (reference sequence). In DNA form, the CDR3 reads TGTGCCAGCAGGCAGGGCGGGGGTAGCAATCAGCCCCAGCATTTT. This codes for CASRQGGGSNQPQHF.

CDR3 in DNA: TGCGCCAGCAGCTTGACCCCAGGGGGAGAGAGAGATACGCAGTATTTT. Residues: CASSLTPGGERDTQYF. This sequence joins TRBV5-1 and TRBJ2-3; TRBD1 aligns across 7 bases. The CDR3 covers 16 residues. The V and J ends lost 1 base and 5 bases, in that order; junction bases with no gene match: 10. CDR1 and CDR2 (germline): SGHRS, YFSETQ.